This TCR beta chain appears in the sequencing data of a study of T cell repertoires in cytomegalovirus infection. This clonotype was seen more than once but under ten times. TCRdb used MiXCR to reprocess the reads, holding one entry per CDR3 protein. Of more than 150,000 distinct CDR3 sequences in the sample, roughly a fifth are singletons; the top ten hold less than 3.5%. CDR3 length: 14 residues. V was trimmed by 3 bases and J by 9 bases, leaving 15 bases between them. The germline V gene has CDR1 MNHEY and CDR2 SMNVEV (reference sequence). The sequencing sample was made of PBMCs. This rearrangement joins TRBV27 to TRBJ2-1; D might be TRBD2 (5 bases). The source of this sequence is a human donor in good health (CMV status not recorded). Some clones in this sample may be carry-over from other donors' samples. The DNA of the CDR3 is TGTGCCAGCAGTTTCGGCCGGGAAAGGGCTGAGCAGTTCTTC. Its protein is CASSFGRERAEQFF.